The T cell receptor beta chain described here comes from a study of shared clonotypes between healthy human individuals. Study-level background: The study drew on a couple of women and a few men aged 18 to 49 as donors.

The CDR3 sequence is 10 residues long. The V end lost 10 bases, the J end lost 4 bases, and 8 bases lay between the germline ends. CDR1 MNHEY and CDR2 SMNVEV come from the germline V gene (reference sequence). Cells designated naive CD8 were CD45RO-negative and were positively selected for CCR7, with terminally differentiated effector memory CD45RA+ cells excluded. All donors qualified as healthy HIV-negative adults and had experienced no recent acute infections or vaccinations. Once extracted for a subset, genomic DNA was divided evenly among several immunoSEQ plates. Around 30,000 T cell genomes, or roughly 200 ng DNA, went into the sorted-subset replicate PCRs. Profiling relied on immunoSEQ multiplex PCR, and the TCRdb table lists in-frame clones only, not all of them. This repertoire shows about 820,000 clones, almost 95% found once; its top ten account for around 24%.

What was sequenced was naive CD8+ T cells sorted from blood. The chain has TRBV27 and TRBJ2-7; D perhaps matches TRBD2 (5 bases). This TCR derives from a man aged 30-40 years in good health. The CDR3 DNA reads TGTGCCACGGGGAAGTACGAGCAGTACTTC. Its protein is CATGKYEQYF.